The 27 T cell receptor beta chains in this list originate from one sample, sequenced in a study of response to subunit inactivated influenza vaccine. TCRdb re-derived calls from the RT-PCR reads in MiXCR, one entry per CDR3 protein. The data hold roughly 150,000 distinct CDR3 sequences, with approximately 10% observed a single time. Material: non-naive T cells sorted from PBMCs, obtained about 6 weeks after vaccination. The source of these receptors is a man in his fifties or sixties who received an inactivated influenza vaccine.

Only a few counts were recorded for this clonotype. This rearrangement joins TRBV7-2 to TRBJ2-1; D may be TRBD1 (6 bases). Per the germline V gene, CDR1 is SGHTA and CDR2 is FQGNSA. This CDR3 is 16 amino acids long. Trimming stripped 7 bases from V and 3 bases from J, with 19 bases between. The CDR3, as DNA: TGTGCCAGCATCCTCCGGTCTGGGGGACACTACAATGAGCAGTTCTTC. Its translation: CASILRSGGHYNEQFF.

This clonotype appeared many times. J is TRBJ1-5 and V is TRBV4-3; the D gene is possibly TRBD1 (5 bases). The CDR3 is 14 amino acids. Trimming removed 1 base from V and 6 bases from J, with 10 bases in between. The germline gives CDR1 LGHNA, CDR2 YSLEER. CDR3 sequence reads: CASSQGFQGQPQHF. CDR3 in DNA: TGCGCCAGCAGCCAAGGTTTTCAGGGTCAGCCCCAGCATTTT.

CDR3 in DNA: TGTGCCAGCAGCTTAGTGTCTGGCAGGCGATCGGGAAACACCATATATTTT. Translating gives CASSLVSGRRSGNTIYF. The rearrangement uses TRBV7-2 and TRBJ1-3; D remains ambiguous. Trimming stripped 1 base from V and 4 bases from J, with 17 bases between. Germline lookup yields CDR1 SGHTA and CDR2 FQGNSA. The CDR3 has 17 residues.

This clonotype was observed at least ten times. This chain links TRBV11-2 with TRBJ1-1, with a weak D call TRBD1 (5 bases). The CDR3 is 13 residues long. Looked up from germline, CDR1 is SGHAT and CDR2 is FQNNGV. V was cut by 3 bases and J by 4 bases, with 9 bases left in between. CDR3 nucleotide sequence: TGTGCCAGCAGCTTTCCGGGGCGCACTGAAGCTTTCTTT. This gives the protein CASSFPGRTEAFF.

Many counts were recorded for this clonotype. The chain employs TRBV7-9 and TRBJ2-5; the D is unclear. Trimming cost V 5 bases and J 4 bases, with 14 bases left between them. This CDR3 has 14 amino acids. Germline V gives CDR1 SEHNR, CDR2 FQNEAQ (reference sequence). CDR3 residues: CASSPGTARETQYF. DNA for the CDR3: TGTGCCAGCAGCCCTGGAACCGCGAGAGAGACCCAGTACTTC.

This clonotype was found many times. The V gene is TRBV4-1, the J gene TRBJ1-1, with D hard to call. CDR3 size: 16 residues. Germline values: CDR1 MGHRA, CDR2 YSYEKL. V dropped 0 bases and J dropped 4 bases, with 15 bases sitting between them. The CDR3 sequence is CASSQDRRRGFTEAFF. CDR3 in DNA: TGCGCCAGCAGCCAAGATAGGAGGCGGGGTTTCACTGAAGCTTTCTTT.

The chain joins TRBV25-1 to TRBJ2-3; TRBD2 is a possible D gene (5 bases). The CDR3 totals 12 residues. V was cut by 6 bases and J by 9 bases, with 13 bases left in between. Germline CDR1 reads MGHDK; CDR2 reads SYGVNS. The CDR3 region is CASSLRTGTQYF. For the CDR3, the DNA is TGTGCCAGCAGCCTCAGGACGGGGACGCAGTATTTT.

The V gene is TRBV20-1, the J gene TRBJ2-7; 12 bases map to TRBD2. The CDR3 covers 15 residues. The trim removed 5 bases at V and 6 bases at J, leaving 11 bases unmatched. The germline gives CDR1 DFQATT, CDR2 SNEGSKA (reference sequence). CDR3 DNA: TGCAGTGCTCCCCGACTAGCGGGAGTCTCTCTCGAGCAGTACTTC. It yields the protein CSAPRLAGVSLEQYF.

This clonotype was counted at least ten times. The CDR3 DNA sequence: TGTGCCAGCACTGGGGTTCGGACCGGGGAGCTGTTTTTT. This codes for CASTGVRTGELFF. This chain connects TRBV9 to TRBJ2-2; D unclear. Germline V gives CDR1 SGDLS, CDR2 YYNGEE. Trimming stripped 6 bases from V and 5 bases from J, with 11 bases between. This CDR3 is 13 amino acids long.

The genes are TRBV3-1 and TRBJ2-1; D is unclear. Germline V gene sequence: CDR1 LGHDT, CDR2 YNNKEL (reference sequence). V was pared by 4 bases and J by 0 bases, with 4 bases between. The CDR3 length is 13 residues. The CDR3 here is CASSLRSYNEQFF. CDR3 DNA: TGTGCCAGCAGCCTACGCTCCTACAATGAGCAGTTCTTC.

This clonotype was recorded at least ten times. The V gene is TRBV5-1, the J gene TRBJ2-1, with 7 nucleotides matching TRBD1. CDR3 size: 16 residues. The germline V gene has CDR1 SGHRS and CDR2 YFSETQ. V gave up 4 bases and J gave up 8 bases; unmatched junction bases: 15. The CDR3 nucleotides read TGCGCCAGCAGCATGACTAACAGGGGCCCTGGTTATGAGCAGTTCTTC. Its translation: CASSMTNRGPGYEQFF.

V is TRBV6-1 and J is TRBJ2-5; TRBD1 aligns across 11 bases. This CDR3 is built from 16 residues. Per germline, CDR1 MNHNS and CDR2 SASEGT. J was trimmed by 2 bases and V by 4 bases; bases with no gene match: 6. In DNA, the CDR3 is TGTGCCAGCAGTGGCCCCGGACAGGGGGCTCAAGAGACCCAGTACTTC. Amino acid sequence: CASSGPGQGAQETQYF.

In its sample, this clonotype was seen a few times. The chain is built from TRBV20-1 and TRBJ1-2; TRBD1 aligns across 7 bases. Trimming removed 1 base from V and 9 bases from J; junction bases left unmatched: 8. This CDR3 has 13 residues. From germline, CDR1 is DFQATT and CDR2 SNEGSKA (reference sequence). The CDR3 coding sequence is TGCAGTGCTAGAGCTGGGGACAGAGAGAGCTACACCTTC. Its protein is CSARAGDRESYTF.

This clonotype came up a few times. CDR3 nucleotide sequence: TGTGCCAGCAGCTTAAATAGCGGGAGTGGGATCCACGAGCAGTACTTC. Protein: CASSLNSGSGIHEQYF. The rearrangement joins TRBV13 to TRBJ2-7, with 9 bases that match TRBD2. The junction had 10 bases not matched to a gene; V was cut back by 2 bases and J by 5 bases. Germline V gene lookup returns CDR1 PRHDT and CDR2 FYEKMQ (reference sequence). This CDR3 comprises 16 residues.

This clonotype was counted many times. The rearrangement joins TRBV5-1 to TRBJ2-3; D is perhaps TRBD1 (5 bases). V was shortened by 2 bases and J by 0 bases, with 10 bases between the two germline ends. The CDR3 totals 15 residues. CDR1 is SGHRS and CDR2 is YFSETQ in the germline V gene. Written as DNA, the CDR3 is TGCGCCAGCAGCTTTTTAGGGGCAAGCACAGATACGCAGTATTTT. Its translation is CASSFLGASTDTQYF.

This clonotype has a handful of counts. The chain is built from TRBV18 and TRBJ2-7; 8 bases line up with TRBD1. The CDR3 loop spans 15 amino acids. Unmatched junction bases numbered 7, after V lost 2 bases and J lost 4 bases. The germline gives CDR1 KGHSH, CDR2 LQKENI. CDR3 sequence reads: CASSPTGQDLYEQYF. CDR3 sequence (DNA): TGTGCCAGCTCACCAACGGGACAGGACTTGTACGAGCAGTACTTC.

This clonotype was counted between two and nine times. The CDR3: CASSLWGTGFRLGGYTF. The CDR3 DNA reads TGTGCCAGCAGTTTATGGGGGACAGGGTTTCGGCTCGGTGGCTACACCTTC. This chain uses TRBV28 with TRBJ1-2, with TRBD1 identical over 9 bases. This CDR3 has 17 amino acids. After removal of 0 bases from V and 7 bases from J, the junction contained 12 bases not matched to a gene. In germline, CDR1 is MDHEN, CDR2 SYDVKM.

This clonotype was observed many times. V is TRBV7-2 and J is TRBJ1-1; no reliable D call. The germline V gene has CDR1 SGHTA and CDR2 FQGNSA. The CDR3 is 14 amino acids. Trimming left V 8 bases short and J 0 bases short, with 13 bases between. The CDR3 DNA sequence: TGTGCCAGCGAAGACATTTGGGTGAACACTGAAGCTTTCTTT. Protein sequence: CASEDIWVNTEAFF.

This clonotype has ten or more counts. The rearrangement links TRBV12-3 or TRBV12-4 to TRBJ2-7; 13 nucleotides line up with TRBD2. V lost 4 bases to trimming and J lost 2 bases; unmatched junction nucleotides: 2. This CDR3 region has 15 residues. The CDR3 reads CASSYGTSGTYEQYF. Here the CDR3 DNA reads TGTGCCAGCAGTTATGGGACTAGCGGGACCTACGAGCAGTACTTC.

The CDR3 DNA reads as TGTGCCAGCAGCAGAATCCAGACAGGACCCTCTAGCACAGATACGCAGTATTTT. It yields the protein CASSRIQTGPSSTDTQYF. The V call is TRBV11-1, the J call TRBJ2-3; TRBD1 is a possible D gene (6 bases). Germline V CDR1 and CDR2: SGHAT, FQDESV (reference sequence). V was shortened by 5 bases and J by 0 bases, with 21 bases between the two germline ends. The CDR3 is made up of 18 amino acids.

In its sample, this clonotype was seen many times. This chain joins TRBV2 and TRBJ2-2; TRBD1 matches at 10 bases. CDR1 is SNHLY, CDR2 FYNNEI, per germline. The V and J ends lost 2 bases and 7 bases, in that order; junction bases with no gene match: 7. The CDR3 loop spans 16 amino acids. CDR3 nucleotide sequence: TGTGCCAGCAGTGAATCGGGACAGGGGCTTGGCGGGGAGCTGTTTTTT. This codes for CASSESGQGLGGELFF.

A word on this clonotype: A much larger clonotype is one base distant, so this may be a read error. V gene TRBV11-2 combines with J gene TRBJ2-5; 7 bases agree with TRBD2. Germline V gene sequence: CDR1 SGHAT, CDR2 FQNNGV. This CDR3 has 15 residues. This CDR3 is CAISFTAGSPVAQYF. CDR3 nucleotide sequence: TGTGCCATCAGCTTCACAGCGGGGTCCCCAGTGGCCCAGTACTTC.

This clonotype was counted only a few times. The rearrangement joins TRBV7-2 to TRBJ2-5, with D tentatively TRBD1 or TRBD2 (5 bases each). V lost 3 bases, J lost 5 bases, and 22 bases lay in between. This CDR3 spans 17 amino acids. Germline V lookup: CDR1 SGHTA, CDR2 FQGNSA. The CDR3 region is CASSFLGRSRLGETQYF. CDR3 in DNA: TGTGCCAGCAGCTTCCTGGGACGTTCCAGGTTAGGGGAGACCCAGTACTTC.

This clonotype occurred a few times. The chain links TRBV6-2 or TRBV6-3 to TRBJ2-6; TRBD1 might be the D (6 bases). V was shortened by 5 bases and J by 1 base, with 18 bases between the two germline ends. The CDR3 sequence is 18 residues long. Germline loops: CDR1 MNHEY, CDR2 SVGEGT. The CDR3 region is CASSPPTGLSSGANVLTF. The CDR3 DNA reads TGTGCCAGCAGTCCCCCGACAGGTTTATCGTCTGGGGCCAACGTCCTGACTTTC.

This clonotype was recorded many times. The gene calls are TRBV5-1 and TRBJ2-7; D might be TRBD1 (6 bases). V gave up 1 base and J gave up 4 bases, with 15 bases separating them. This CDR3 contains 15 residues. The germline V gene encodes CDR1 SGHRS and CDR2 YFSETQ. In DNA, the CDR3 is TGCGCCAGCAGCTTGTGGGCAGGGGCCGAATACGAGCAGTACTTC. Its protein is CASSLWAGAEYEQYF.

This clonotype showed up just a few times. This chain joins TRBV11-3 and TRBJ2-1; TRBD1 or TRBD2 may be the D gene (6 bases each). Trimming removed 1 base at V and 2 bases at J, with 9 bases between. CDR3 length: 15 amino acids. CDR1 is SGHNT and CDR2 is YENEEA in the germline V gene. CDR3 protein: CASSLGRGPYNEQFF. The CDR3 DNA follows: TGTGCCAGCAGCTTAGGACGGGGGCCCTACAATGAGCAGTTCTTC.

This clonotype was observed a few times. This chain links TRBV6-2 or TRBV6-3 with TRBJ2-5, with D possibly being TRBD1 (6 bases). CDR1 and CDR2 from the germline V gene are MNHEY and SVGEGT. V shed 0 bases and J shed 0 bases, with 8 bases lying between them. This CDR3 contains 15 residues. The CDR3 DNA is TGTGCCAGCAGTTACTCGGGGGCGTACCAAGAGACCCAGTACTTC. Translation gives CASSYSGAYQETQYF.